Given below is one T cell receptor beta chain in context. Its antigen is unknown. Each of the donors was a healthy bone marrow donor. Researchers ran the PCR with 60 Vbeta and 13 Jbeta primers. Sequenced by immunoSEQ multiplex PCR; TCRdb stores in-frame clones only, minus some. The sample lists fewer than 140,000 clones, roughly 82% occurring once. This specimen comes from a study of cytomegalovirus exposure and HLA in healthy donors. Germline V gene lookup returns CDR1 SEHNR and CDR2 FQNEAQ (reference sequence). The CDR3 length is 14 residues. The junction had 2 bases not matched to a gene; V was cut back by 1 base and J by 9 bases. Notes on the study in general: An analysis done earlier found most TCR beta V segments productive about 90% or about 30% of the time. In a later analysis, at a false discovery rate of 0.05, about 16,000 TCR beta sequences matched HLA alleles.

This TCR was recovered from a man between 50 and 59 years old in good health and CMV-seronegative. The sequenced sample consisted of PBMCs. The chain combines TRBV7-9 with TRBJ1-6; 8 bases map to TRBD1. For the CDR3, the DNA is TGTGCCAGCAGCTTAGGGACAGGGTCTTCACCCCTCCACTTT. This translates into CASSLGTGSSPLHF.